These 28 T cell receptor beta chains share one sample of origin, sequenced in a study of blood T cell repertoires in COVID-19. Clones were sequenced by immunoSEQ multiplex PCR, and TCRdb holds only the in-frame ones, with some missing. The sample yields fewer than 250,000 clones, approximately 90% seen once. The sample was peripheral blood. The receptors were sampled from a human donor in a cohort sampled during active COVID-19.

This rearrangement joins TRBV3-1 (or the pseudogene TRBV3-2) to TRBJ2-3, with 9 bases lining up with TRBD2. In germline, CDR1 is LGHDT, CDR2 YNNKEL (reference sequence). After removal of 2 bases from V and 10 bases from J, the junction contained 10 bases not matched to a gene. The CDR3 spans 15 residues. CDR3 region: CASSQLTSGAVPQYF. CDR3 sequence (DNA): TGTGCCAGCAGCCAATTGACTAGCGGAGCAGTGCCGCAGTATTTT.

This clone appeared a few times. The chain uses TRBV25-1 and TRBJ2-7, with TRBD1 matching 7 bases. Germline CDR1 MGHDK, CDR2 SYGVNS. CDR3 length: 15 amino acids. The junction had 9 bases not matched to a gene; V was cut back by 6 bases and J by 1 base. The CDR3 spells CASSDDRVGSYEQYF. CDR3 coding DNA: TGTGCCAGCAGCGATGACAGGGTTGGGTCCTACGAGCAGTACTTC.

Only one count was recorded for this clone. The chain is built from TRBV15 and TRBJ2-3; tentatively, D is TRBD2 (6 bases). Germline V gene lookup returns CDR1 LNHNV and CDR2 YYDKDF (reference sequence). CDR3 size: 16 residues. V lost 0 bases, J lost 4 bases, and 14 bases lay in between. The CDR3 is CATSRDHPGVADTQYF. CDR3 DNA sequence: TGTGCCACCAGCAGAGATCACCCGGGGGTCGCAGATACGCAGTATTTT. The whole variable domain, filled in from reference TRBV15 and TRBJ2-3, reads DAMVIQNPRYQVTQFGKPVTLSCSQTLNHNVMYWYQQKSSQAPKLLFHYYDKDFNNEADTPDNFQSRRPNTSFCFLDIRSPGLGDTAMYLCATSRDHPGVADTQYFGPGTRLTVL.

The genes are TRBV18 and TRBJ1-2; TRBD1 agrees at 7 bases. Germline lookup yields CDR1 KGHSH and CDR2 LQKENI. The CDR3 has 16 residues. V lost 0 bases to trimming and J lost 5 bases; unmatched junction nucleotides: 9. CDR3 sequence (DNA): TGTGCCAGCTCACCACCGTGGGGAACAGGGGCATATGGCTACACCTTC. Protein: CASSPPWGTGAYGYTF. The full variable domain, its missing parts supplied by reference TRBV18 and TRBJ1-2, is NAGVMQNPRHLVRRRGQEARLRCSPMKGHSHVYWYRQLPEEGLKFMVYLQKENIIDESGMPKERFSAEFPKEGPSILRIQQVVRGDSAAYFCASSPPWGTGAYGYTFGSGTRLTVV.

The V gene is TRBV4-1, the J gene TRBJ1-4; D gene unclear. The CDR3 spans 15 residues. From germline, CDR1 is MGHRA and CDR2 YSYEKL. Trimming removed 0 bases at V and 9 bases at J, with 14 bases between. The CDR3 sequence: CASSQENVGAKKLFF. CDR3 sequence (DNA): TGCGCCAGCAGCCAAGAAAATGTGGGAGCGAAAAAACTGTTTTTT.

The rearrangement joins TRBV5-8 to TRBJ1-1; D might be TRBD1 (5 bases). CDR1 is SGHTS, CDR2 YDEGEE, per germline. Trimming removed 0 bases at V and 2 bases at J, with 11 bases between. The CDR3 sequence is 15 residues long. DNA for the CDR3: TGTGCCAGCAGCTTGGCAGGGCGGCACAACACTGAAGCTTTCTTT. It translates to CASSLAGRHNTEAFF.

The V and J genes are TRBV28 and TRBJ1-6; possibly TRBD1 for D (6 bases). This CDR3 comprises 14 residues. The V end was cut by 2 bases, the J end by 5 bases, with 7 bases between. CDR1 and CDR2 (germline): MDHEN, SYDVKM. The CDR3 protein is CASSLTGNNSPLHF. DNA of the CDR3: TGTGCCAGCAGTTTAACAGGGAATAATTCACCCCTCCACTTT.

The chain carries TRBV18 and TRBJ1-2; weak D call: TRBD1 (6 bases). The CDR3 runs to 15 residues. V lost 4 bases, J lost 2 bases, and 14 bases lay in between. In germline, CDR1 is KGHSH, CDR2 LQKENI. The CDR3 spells CASSRRGQTNYGYTF. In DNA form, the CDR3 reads TGTGCCAGCTCACGACGCGGACAGACCAACTATGGCTACACCTTC.

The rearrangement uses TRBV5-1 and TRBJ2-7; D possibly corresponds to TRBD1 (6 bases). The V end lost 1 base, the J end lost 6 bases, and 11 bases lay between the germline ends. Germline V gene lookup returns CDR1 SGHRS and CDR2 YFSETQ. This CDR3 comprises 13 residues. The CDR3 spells CASSLTGKGEQYF. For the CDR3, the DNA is TGCGCCAGCAGCTTGACAGGGAAGGGCGAGCAGTACTTC.

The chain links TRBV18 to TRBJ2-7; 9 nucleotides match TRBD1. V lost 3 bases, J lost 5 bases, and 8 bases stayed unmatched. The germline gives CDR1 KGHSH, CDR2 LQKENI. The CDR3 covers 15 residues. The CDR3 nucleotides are TGTGCCAGCTCACCTCCCGGGACAGGGAACAACGAGCAGTACTTC. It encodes CASSPPGTGNNEQYF.

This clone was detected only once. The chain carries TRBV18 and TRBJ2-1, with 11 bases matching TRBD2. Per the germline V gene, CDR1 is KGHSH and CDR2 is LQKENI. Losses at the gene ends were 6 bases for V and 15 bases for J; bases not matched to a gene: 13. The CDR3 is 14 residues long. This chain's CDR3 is CASSPITSGSPPFF. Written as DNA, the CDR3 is TGTGCCAGCTCCCCCATCACTAGCGGGAGTCCTCCGTTCTTC.

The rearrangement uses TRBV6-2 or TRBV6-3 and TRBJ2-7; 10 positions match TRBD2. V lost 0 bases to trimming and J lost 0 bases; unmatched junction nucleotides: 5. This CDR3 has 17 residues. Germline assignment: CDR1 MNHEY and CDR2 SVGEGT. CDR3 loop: CASSYSKASGSSYEQYF. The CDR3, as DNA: TGTGCCAGCAGTTACTCGAAGGCTAGCGGGAGCTCCTACGAGCAGTACTTC.

CDR3 in amino acids: CASSKFGQGQNEKLFF. In DNA, the CDR3 is TGTGCCAGCAGCAAATTCGGACAGGGGCAAAATGAAAAACTGTTTTTT. The chain uses TRBV21-1 and TRBJ1-4; the listed D gene, TRBD1, was not tested against the DNA. TRBV21-1 is reported as a pseudogene. The CDR3 is made up of 16 amino acids.

CDR3 DNA sequence: TGTGCCAGCAGCTTTATTCCCGGCACAGATACGCAGTATTTT. This sequence encodes CASSFIPGTDTQYF. The rearrangement uses TRBV7-2 and TRBJ2-3; unclear D gene. V dropped 3 bases and J dropped 1 base, with 8 bases sitting between them. The germline CDR1 and CDR2 sequences are SGHTA and FQGNSA. The CDR3 covers 14 residues.

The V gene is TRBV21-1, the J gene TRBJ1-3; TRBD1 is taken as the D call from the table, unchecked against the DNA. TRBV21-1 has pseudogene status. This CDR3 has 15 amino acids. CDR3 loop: CASSRDRTSGNTIYF. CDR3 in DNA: TGTGCCAGCAGCCGAGACAGGACCTCTGGAAACACCATATATTTT.

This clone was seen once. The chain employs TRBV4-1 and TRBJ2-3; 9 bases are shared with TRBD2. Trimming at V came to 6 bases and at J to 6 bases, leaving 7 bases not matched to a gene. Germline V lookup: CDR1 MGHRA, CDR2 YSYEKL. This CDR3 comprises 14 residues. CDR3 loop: CASRPGLASDTQYF. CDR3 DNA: TGCGCCAGCAGACCGGGACTAGCATCGGATACGCAGTATTTT.

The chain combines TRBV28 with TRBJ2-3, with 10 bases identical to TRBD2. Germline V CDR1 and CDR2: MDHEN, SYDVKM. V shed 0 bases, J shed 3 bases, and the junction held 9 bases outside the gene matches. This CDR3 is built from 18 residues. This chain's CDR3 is CASSLWGASGRKTDTQYF. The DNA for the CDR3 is TGTGCCAGCAGTTTATGGGGGGCTAGCGGGAGAAAGACAGATACGCAGTATTTT.

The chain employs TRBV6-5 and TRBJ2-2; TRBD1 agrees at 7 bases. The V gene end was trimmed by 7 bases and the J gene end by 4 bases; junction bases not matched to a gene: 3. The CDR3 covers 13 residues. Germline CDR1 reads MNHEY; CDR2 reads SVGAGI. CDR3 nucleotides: TGTGCCAGCACAACAGGGGTCACCGGGGAGCTGTTTTTT. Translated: CASTTGVTGELFF.

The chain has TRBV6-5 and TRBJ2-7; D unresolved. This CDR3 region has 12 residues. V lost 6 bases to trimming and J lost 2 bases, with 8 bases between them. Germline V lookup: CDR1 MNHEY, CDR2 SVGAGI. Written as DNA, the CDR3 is TGTGCCAGCAGAGTCACTCCCTACGAGCAGTACTTC. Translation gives CASRVTPYEQYF.

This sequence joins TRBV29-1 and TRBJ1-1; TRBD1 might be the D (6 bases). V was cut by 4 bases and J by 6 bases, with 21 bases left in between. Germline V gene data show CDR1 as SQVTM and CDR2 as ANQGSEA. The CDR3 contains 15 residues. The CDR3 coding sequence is TGCAGCGTTGGATTTTTAAGGGACATCATGCCTGAAGCTTTCTTT. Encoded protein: CSVGFLRDIMPEAFF.

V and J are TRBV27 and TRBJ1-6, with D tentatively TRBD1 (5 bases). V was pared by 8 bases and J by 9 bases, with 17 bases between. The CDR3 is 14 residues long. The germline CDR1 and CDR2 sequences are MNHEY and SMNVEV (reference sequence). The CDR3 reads CASGGTSGISPLHF. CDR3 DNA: TGTGCCAGCGGTGGCACCTCAGGGATTTCACCCCTCCACTTT.

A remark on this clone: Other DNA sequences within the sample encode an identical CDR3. Here the CDR3 DNA reads TGCGCCAGCAGCTTGGCCTCAGGGGGCACTGAAGCTTTCTTT. Amino acid sequence: CASSLASGGTEAFF. The chain carries TRBV5-1 and TRBJ1-1, with 7 bases fitting TRBD1. V lost 0 bases, J lost 4 bases, and 3 bases stayed unmatched. CDR3 size: 14 residues. Germline CDR1 SGHRS, CDR2 YFSETQ.

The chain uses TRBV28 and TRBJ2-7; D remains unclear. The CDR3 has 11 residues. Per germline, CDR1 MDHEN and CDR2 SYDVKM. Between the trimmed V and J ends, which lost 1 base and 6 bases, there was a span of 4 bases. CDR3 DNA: TGTGCCAGCAGTTTATTTAGCGAGCAGTACTTC. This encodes CASSLFSEQYF.

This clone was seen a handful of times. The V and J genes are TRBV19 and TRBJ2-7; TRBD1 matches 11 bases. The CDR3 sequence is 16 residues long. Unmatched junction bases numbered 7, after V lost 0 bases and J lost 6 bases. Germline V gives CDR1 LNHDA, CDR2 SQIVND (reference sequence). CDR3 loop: CASSIDLRTGGLEQYF. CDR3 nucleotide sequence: TGTGCCAGTAGTATAGACCTCCGGACAGGGGGCCTCGAGCAGTACTTC.

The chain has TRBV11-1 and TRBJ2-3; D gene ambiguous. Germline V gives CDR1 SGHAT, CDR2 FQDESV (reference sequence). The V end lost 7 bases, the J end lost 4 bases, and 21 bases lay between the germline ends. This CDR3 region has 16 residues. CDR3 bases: TGTGCCAGCACCTCCAGGCCCCAGTTCTTGGCAGATACGCAGTATTTT. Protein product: CASTSRPQFLADTQYF.

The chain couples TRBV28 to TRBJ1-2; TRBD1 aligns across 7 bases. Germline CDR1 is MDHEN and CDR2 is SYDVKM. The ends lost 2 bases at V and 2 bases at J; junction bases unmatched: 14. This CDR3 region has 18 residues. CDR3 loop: CASSLPSGAGGPNYGYTF. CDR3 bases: TGTGCCAGCAGTTTACCCTCCGGTGCAGGGGGACCAAACTATGGCTACACCTTC.

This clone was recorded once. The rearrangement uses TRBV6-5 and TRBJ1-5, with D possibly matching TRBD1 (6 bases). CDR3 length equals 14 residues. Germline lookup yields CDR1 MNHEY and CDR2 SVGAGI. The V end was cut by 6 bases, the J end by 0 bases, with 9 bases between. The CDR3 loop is CASRLGGSNQPQHF. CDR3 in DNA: TGTGCCAGCAGGTTAGGGGGTAGCAATCAGCCCCAGCATTTT.

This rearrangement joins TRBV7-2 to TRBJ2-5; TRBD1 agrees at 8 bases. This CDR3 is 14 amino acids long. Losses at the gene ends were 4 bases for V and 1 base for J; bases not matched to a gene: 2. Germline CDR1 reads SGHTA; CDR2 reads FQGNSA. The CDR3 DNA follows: TGTGCCAGCAGCTCTCAGGGGGCCCAAGAGACCCAGTACTTC. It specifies CASSSQGAQETQYF.